These 30 T cell receptor beta chains came from one sample sequenced in a study of neoadjuvant anti-PD-1 for oral cavity cancer. The assay was immunoSEQ multiplex PCR, and TCRdb's table has in-frame clones only and misses some. The table records roughly 10,000 clones, 55% to 65% of them present only once. Time point in this sample: after neoadjuvant nivolumab, at surgical resection. Sequenced material: tumor tissue, taken after nivolumab (anti-PD-1) treatment. These receptors all come from a person aged 35 to 85 with oral cavity squamous cell carcinoma.

The chain employs TRBV10-2 and TRBJ2-7; D gene unclear. Germline values: CDR1 WSHSY, CDR2 SAAADI. V lost 3 bases and J 5 bases, leaving 5 bases between the germline ends. The CDR3 is 11 amino acids. In DNA form, the CDR3 reads TGCGCCAGCAGTGAAAGGGACGAGCAGTACTTC. Protein: CASSERDEQYF.

Details on this clone: At one end the junction does not follow the germline gene, possibly because of a read error. The V call is TRBV6-6, the J call TRBJ1-4; D uncertain. The CDR3 has 13 residues. From germline, CDR1 is MNHNY and CDR2 SVGAGI (reference sequence). CDR3 sequence (DNA): TGTGCCAGCAGTCTTCGGGAGGCTGAAACACTGTTTTTT. Its translation is CASSLREAETLFF.

The chain uses TRBV7-6 and TRBJ2-2; a weak D match, TRBD1 (6 bases). CDR1 and CDR2 (germline): SGHVS, FNYEAQ. This CDR3 is 13 amino acids long. Trimming removed 5 bases at V and 4 bases at J, with 8 bases between. CDR3 coding DNA: TGTGCCAGCAGCAGGACAGTCACCGGGGAGCTGTTTTTT. Residues: CASSRTVTGELFF.

The count of this clone is one. The chain links TRBV11-3 to TRBJ2-7; TRBD1 is a possible D gene (6 bases). With 3 bases removed from V and 4 bases from J, the gap between germline ends came to 16 bases. This CDR3 region has 15 residues. In germline, CDR1 is SGHNT, CDR2 YENEEA. CDR3 protein: CASSFGQGKGYEQYF. CDR3 in DNA: TGTGCCAGCAGCTTCGGGCAGGGGAAGGGTTACGAGCAGTACTTC.

The chain combines TRBV7-3 with TRBJ1-6; D gene uncertain. Trimming shortened V by 1 base and J by 2 bases, and 6 bases separated the two germline ends. The germline V gene encodes CDR1 SGHTA and CDR2 FQGTGA. The CDR3 runs to 15 residues. CDR3 sequence reads: CASSLRAAYNSPLHF. The CDR3 DNA is TGTGCCAGCAGCTTAAGGGCAGCCTATAATTCACCCCTCCACTTT.

This clone was picked up a small number of times. The rearrangement uses TRBV30 and TRBJ2-1; TRBD1 is a possible D gene (7 bases). This CDR3 has 12 amino acids. The V end was cut by 3 bases, the J end by 8 bases, with 11 bases between. The germline CDR1 and CDR2 sequences are GTSNPN and SVGIG (reference sequence). CDR3 sequence reads: CAWSLRGDEQFF. In DNA form, the CDR3 reads TGTGCCTGGAGCCTCAGGGGGGATGAGCAGTTCTTC.

The chain employs TRBV30 and TRBJ2-3; D uncertain. The CDR3 runs 15 residues. Trimming pared 0 bases from V and 0 bases from J, leaving 10 bases between. CDR1 is GTSNPN and CDR2 is SVGIG in the germline V gene (reference sequence). CDR3 nucleotide sequence: TGTGCCTGGAGTGTACTTGCCACTAGCACAGATACGCAGTATTTT. Amino acids: CAWSVLATSTDTQYF.

This clone appeared once. V is TRBV5-4 and J is TRBJ2-7; TRBD2 matches at 8 bases. V was pared by 5 bases and J by 6 bases, with 4 bases of the junction left unmatched. Germline CDR1 SGHNT, CDR2 YYREEE (reference sequence). The CDR3 is 12 residues long. The CDR3 DNA sequence: TGTGCCAGCAGTCGAACTAGCGGCGAGCAGTACTTC. It specifies CASSRTSGEQYF. The entire variable domain, with the rest obtained from reference TRBV5-4 and TRBJ2-7, is as follows: ETGVTQSPTHLIKTRGQQVTLRCSSQSGHNTVSWYQQALGQGPQFIFQYYREEENGRGNFPPRFSGLQFPNYSSELNVNALELDDSALYLCASSRTSGEQYFGPGTRLTVT.

The V gene is TRBV28, the J gene TRBJ1-2, with 12 nucleotides matching TRBD1. Germline V lookup: CDR1 MDHEN, CDR2 SYDVKM. V shed 5 bases, J shed 4 bases, and the junction held 8 bases outside the gene matches. The CDR3 has 16 residues. Here the CDR3 DNA reads TGTGCCAGCAGTCCTTCGGGGACAGGGGGCTCCTATGGCTACACCTTC. Translated, it gives CASSPSGTGGSYGYTF.

The V and J genes are TRBV18 and TRBJ2-3; no reliable D call. The germline CDR1 and CDR2 sequences are KGHSH and LQKENI. The CDR3 runs to 13 residues. Trimming pared 4 bases from V and 0 bases from J, leaving 5 bases between. The CDR3 loop reads CASSRDSTDTQYF. The DNA of the CDR3 is TGTGCCAGCTCACGAGACAGCACAGATACGCAGTATTTT.

The chain uses TRBV4-1 and TRBJ2-3, with 8 bases lining up with TRBD1. In germline, CDR1 is MGHRA, CDR2 YSYEKL. This CDR3 contains 15 residues. V lost 1 base, J lost 4 bases, and 4 bases stayed unmatched. The CDR3 loop reads CASSQGQGRADTQYF. The CDR3 DNA sequence: TGCGCCAGCAGCCAAGGACAGGGGAGAGCAGATACGCAGTATTTT.

The J gene is TRBJ1-2, the V gene TRBV15; 7 bases are a match to TRBD1. The CDR3 is made up of 15 amino acids. The V segment lost 3 bases and the J segment 2 bases; nucleotides outside the gene matches: 6. Looked up from germline, CDR1 is LNHNV and CDR2 is YYDKDF (reference sequence). The CDR3 DNA follows: TGTGCCACCAGCAGGCCGACAGGGATCAACTATGGCTACACCTTC. This sequence encodes CATSRPTGINYGYTF.

V is TRBV19 and J is TRBJ2-2; a weak D match, TRBD1 (6 bases). The CDR3 spans 21 residues. Germline-derived CDR1 and CDR2 are LNHDA and SQIVND (reference sequence). V was shortened by 3 bases and J by 6 bases, with 32 bases between the two germline ends. The CDR3 protein is CASSMSFPTGQNSRSAGELFF. The CDR3 DNA sequence: TGTGCCAGTAGTATGTCTTTCCCAACCGGACAGAATTCTAGGTCTGCCGGGGAGCTGTTTTTT.

The chain recombines TRBV19 with TRBJ1-5; D ambiguous. Germline V CDR1 and CDR2: LNHDA, SQIVND (reference sequence). The CDR3 is made up of 15 amino acids. Trimming cost V 7 bases and J 2 bases, with 15 bases left between them. CDR3 sequence reads: CASTKDVSGNQPQHF. The CDR3 DNA reads TGTGCCAGTACTAAGGATGTTTCGGGCAATCAGCCCCAGCATTTT.

This chain connects TRBV27 to TRBJ1-6; TRBD1 aligns across 7 bases. CDR1 is MNHEY, CDR2 SMNVEV, per germline (reference sequence). V lost 0 bases and J lost 7; bases outside the gene matches: 0. This CDR3 contains 14 residues. The CDR3 coding sequence is TGTGCCAGCAGTTTATCGACAGGGAATTCACCCCTCCACTTT. Its protein is CASSLSTGNSPLHF.

The chain is built from TRBV6-5 and TRBJ1-3, with D perhaps TRBD1 (5 bases). Between the trimmed V and J ends, which lost 7 bases and 2 bases, there was a span of 12 bases. The CDR3 covers 14 residues. Germline CDR1 and CDR2: MNHEY and SVGAGI. The DNA of the CDR3 is TGTGCCAGCACCGCGACAGCTACTGGAAACACCATATATTTT. This encodes CASTATATGNTIYF.

The sample holds a few counts of this clone. CDR3 sequence: CASSRQGAYEQYF. The CDR3 nucleotides read TGTGCCAGCAGTAGACAGGGGGCGTACGAGCAGTACTTC. V is TRBV27 and J is TRBJ2-7, with TRBD1 matching 10 bases. J was trimmed by 4 bases and V by 5 bases; bases with no gene match: 2. The CDR3 sequence is 13 residues long. Germline V gene sequence: CDR1 MNHEY, CDR2 SMNVEV (reference sequence).

The V call is TRBV4-1, the J call TRBJ1-5; the match to TRBD1 covers 7 bases. CDR3 length: 15 residues. Per germline, CDR1 MGHRA and CDR2 YSYEKL. The trim removed 4 bases at V and 3 bases at J, leaving 6 bases unmatched. The CDR3 DNA reads TGCGCCAGCAGCCCGGGACAGTTTATCAATCAGCCCCAGCATTTT. Residues: CASSPGQFINQPQHF.

This chain joins TRBV27 and TRBJ2-2; 13 bases agree with TRBD2. V lost 4 bases to trimming and J lost 6 bases; unmatched junction nucleotides: 8. Germline-derived CDR1 and CDR2 are MNHEY and SMNVEV (reference sequence). This CDR3 spans 17 amino acids. The CDR3 nucleotides read TGTGCCAGCAGTTACCACTGGACTAGCGGGAGTTCCGGGGAGCTGTTTTTT. Its translation: CASSYHWTSGSSGELFF.

The genes are TRBV30 and TRBJ2-3; D ambiguous. The CDR3 contains 13 residues. Trimming took off 0 bases at V and 1 base at J, with 5 bases between the two ends. Germline V gene data show CDR1 as GTSNPN and CDR2 as SVGIG (reference sequence). In nucleotides, the CDR3 is TGTGCCTGGAGTGTTCACCGCACAGATACGCAGTATTTT. Protein: CAWSVHRTDTQYF.

The rearrangement links TRBV11-2 to TRBJ1-1; 7 bases agree with TRBD1. Germline V gene sequence: CDR1 SGHAT, CDR2 FQNNGV. The V segment lost 5 bases and the J segment 0 bases; nucleotides outside the gene matches: 3. The CDR3 extends over 14 amino acids. In DNA, the CDR3 is TGTGCCAGCAGCGTGGACAGGATGAACACTGAAGCTTTCTTT. Its protein product is CASSVDRMNTEAFF.

The V call is TRBV27, the J call TRBJ2-7; D not resolved. This CDR3 contains 13 residues. Deletions cut 1 base from V and 0 bases from J, with 4 bases between. The V gene's germline CDR1 is MNHEY and CDR2 SMNVEV (reference sequence). The CDR3 sequence: CASSLYPSYEQYF. Written as DNA, the CDR3 is TGTGCCAGCAGTTTATATCCCTCCTACGAGCAGTACTTC.

The chain joins TRBV7-3 to TRBJ1-5; 11 positions agree with TRBD1. The ends lost 5 bases at V and 7 bases at J; junction bases unmatched: 7. The CDR3 consists of 15 residues. CDR1 is SGHTA and CDR2 is FQGTGA in the germline V gene. For the CDR3, the DNA is TGTGCCAGCAGCCCTAGGGACAGGGGGGGACAGCCCCAGCATTTT. Amino acid sequence: CASSPRDRGGQPQHF. Looking up the rest from reference TRBV7-3 and TRBJ1-5 gives the full variable domain: GAGVSQTPSNKVTEKGKYVELRCDPISGHTALYWYRQSLGQGPEFLIYFQGTGAADDSGLPNDRFFAVRPEGSVSTLKIQRTERGDSAVYLCASSPRDRGGQPQHFGDGTRLSIL.

V and J are TRBV9 and TRBJ2-2; D remains ambiguous. Germline loops: CDR1 SGDLS, CDR2 YYNGEE. Trimming took 4 bases from V and 1 from J, leaving 11 bases between them. The CDR3 extends over 15 amino acids. The CDR3, as DNA: TGTGCCAGCAGCCCCGGAAGAGTGAACACCGGGGAGCTGTTTTTT. Protein sequence: CASSPGRVNTGELFF. The full variable domain, its missing parts supplied by reference TRBV9 and TRBJ2-2, is DSGVTQTPKHLITATGQRVTLRCSPRSGDLSVYWYQQSLDQGLQFLIQYYNGEERAKGNILERFSAQQFPDLHSELNLSSLELGDSALYFCASSPGRVNTGELFFGEGSRLTVL.

The chain uses TRBV5-1 and TRBJ1-1; no definite D call. CDR1 SGHRS and CDR2 YFSETQ come from the germline V gene. Trimming stripped 0 bases from V and 0 bases from J, with 6 bases between. This CDR3 is 14 amino acids long. Written as DNA, the CDR3 is TGCGCCAGCAGCTTGGAGGGAGTGAACACTGAAGCTTTCTTT. Its translation: CASSLEGVNTEAFF.

This clone is large by share. J is TRBJ2-5 and V is TRBV18, with D maybe TRBD2 (7 bases). The V gene's germline CDR1 is KGHSH and CDR2 LQKENI. V was trimmed by 2 bases and J by 2 bases, leaving 9 bases between them. This CDR3 spans 14 amino acids. The CDR3 DNA reads as TGTGCCAGCTCACCAGAGGGGGGGCAAGAGACCCAGTACTTC. The encoded protein is CASSPEGGQETQYF.

The CDR3 nucleotides are TGTGCCAGCAAGTCGCAGATGAACGAGCAGTACTTC. It codes for CASKSQMNEQYF. The chain couples TRBV7-9 to TRBJ2-7; D call uncertain. The CDR3 totals 12 residues. Germline assignment: CDR1 SEHNR and CDR2 FQNEAQ (reference sequence). V dropped 7 bases and J dropped 5 bases, with 12 bases sitting between them.

The sample holds a few counts of this clone. This chain uses TRBV27 with TRBJ1-3, with D uncertain. Germline V gives CDR1 MNHEY, CDR2 SMNVEV (reference sequence). This CDR3 region has 14 residues. Trimming took off 7 bases at V and 4 bases at J, with 14 bases between the two ends. Here the CDR3 reads CASKAWRAGNTIYF. The CDR3 nucleotides read TGTGCCAGCAAGGCATGGAGGGCCGGAAACACCATATATTTT.

This chain links TRBV18 with TRBJ1-5; D unresolved. Germline lookup yields CDR1 KGHSH and CDR2 LQKENI. The CDR3 spans 14 residues. Trimming removed 3 bases from V and 6 bases from J, with 12 bases in between. The CDR3 loop reads CASSPQALGQPQHF. The CDR3 coding sequence is TGTGCCAGCTCACCGCAGGCGTTAGGTCAGCCCCAGCATTTT.

The table lists this clone with a few counts. The chain recombines TRBV19 with TRBJ1-2; the match to TRBD1 covers 8 bases. Trimming took 3 bases from V and 4 from J; bases not matched to a gene: 10. CDR3 size: 16 residues. Germline loops: CDR1 LNHDA, CDR2 SQIVND (reference sequence). This chain's CDR3 is CASSMVGQGGGYGYTF. In DNA form, the CDR3 reads TGTGCCAGTAGTATGGTAGGACAGGGTGGCGGCTATGGCTACACCTTC.